The present T cell receptor beta chain was sequenced within a study of tumor and adjacent non-tumor tissue in lung cancer. Points from the study as a whole: Tumor TCR diversity, when higher, was linked to shorter survival. Significantly higher TCR diversity was found in tumor than normal lung. Normal lung showed higher cumulative top 100 clone frequency than tumor.

Per the germline V gene, CDR1 is SQVTM and CDR2 is ANQGSEA. The CDR3 contains 14 residues. Details on this clonotype: The antigen is undetermined. The junction departs from the called germline gene at one end, perhaps through a read error.

RNA was extracted from bulk tissue without any cell sorting. Distant lung tissue was collected more than 3 cm away from the tumor edge. Newly diagnosed lung cancer patients had thoracic surgery in China, August–November 2014, without prior chemotherapy. Three rounds of nested PCR, following a modified ARM-PCR protocol, produced the TCRbeta library. TCRdb redid the calling of the multiplex PCR reads with MiXCR, one entry per CDR3 protein. The top ten clones hold less than 40% of a sample with 80,000 to 100,000 distinct CDR3 sequences, 75% to 90% of them seen once. V and J are TRBV29-1 and TRBJ1-1, with a tentative D call TRBD1 (5 bases). The receptor's source is a man aged 55 to 70 with small cell lung cancer. The sample taken for sequencing was distant non-tumor lung tissue. This chain's CDR3 is CSVFTGSGHTETFF. CDR3 in DNA: TGCAGCGTTTTTACAGGATCAGGACACACTGAAACTTTCTTT.